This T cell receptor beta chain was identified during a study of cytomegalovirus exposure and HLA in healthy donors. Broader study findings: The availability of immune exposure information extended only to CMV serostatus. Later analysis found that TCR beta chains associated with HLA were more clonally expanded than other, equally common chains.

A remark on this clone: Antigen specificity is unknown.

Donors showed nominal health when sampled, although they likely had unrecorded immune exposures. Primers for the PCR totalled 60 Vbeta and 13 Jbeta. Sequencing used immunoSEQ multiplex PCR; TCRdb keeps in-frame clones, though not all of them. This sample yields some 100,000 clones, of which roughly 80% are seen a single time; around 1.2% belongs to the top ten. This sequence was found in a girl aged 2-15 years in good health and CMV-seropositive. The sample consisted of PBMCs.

The CDR3 here is CTGRERAYNEQFF. Here the CDR3 DNA reads TGCACGGGAAGGGAGAGAGCCTACAATGAGCAGTTCTTC. This sequence joins TRBV1 and TRBJ2-1; the D segment call TRBD2 is taken from the table without a DNA check. TRBV1 is a pseudogene. This CDR3 spans 13 amino acids.